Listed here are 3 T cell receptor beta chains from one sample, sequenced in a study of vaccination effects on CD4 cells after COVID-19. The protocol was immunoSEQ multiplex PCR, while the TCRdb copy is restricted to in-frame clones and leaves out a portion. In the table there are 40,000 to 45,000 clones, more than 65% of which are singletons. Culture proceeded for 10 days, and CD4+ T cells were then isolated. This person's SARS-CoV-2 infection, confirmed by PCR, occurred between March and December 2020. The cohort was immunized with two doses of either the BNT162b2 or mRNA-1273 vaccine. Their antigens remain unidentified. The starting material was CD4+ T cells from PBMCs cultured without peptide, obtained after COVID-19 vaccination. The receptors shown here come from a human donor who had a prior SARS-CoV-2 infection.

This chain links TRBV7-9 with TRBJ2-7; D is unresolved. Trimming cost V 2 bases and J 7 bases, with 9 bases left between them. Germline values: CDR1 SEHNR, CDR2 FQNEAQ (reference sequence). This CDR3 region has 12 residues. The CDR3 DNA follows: TGTGCCAGCAGCTTATCCTCTCGAGAGCAGTACTTC. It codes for CASSLSSREQYF.

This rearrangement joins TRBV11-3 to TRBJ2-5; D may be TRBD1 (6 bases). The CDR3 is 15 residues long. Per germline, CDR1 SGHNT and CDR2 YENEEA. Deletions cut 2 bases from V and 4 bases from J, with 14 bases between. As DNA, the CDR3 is TGTGCCAGCAGCTTATTTGGGACAACAGGAGAGACCCAGTACTTC. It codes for CASSLFGTTGETQYF.

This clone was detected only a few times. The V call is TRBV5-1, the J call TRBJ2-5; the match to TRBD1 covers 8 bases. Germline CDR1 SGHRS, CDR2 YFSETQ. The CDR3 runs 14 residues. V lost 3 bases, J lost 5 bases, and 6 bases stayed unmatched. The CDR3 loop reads CASSSAGGMETQYF. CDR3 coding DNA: TGCGCCAGCAGCTCCGCAGGGGGCATGGAGACCCAGTACTTC. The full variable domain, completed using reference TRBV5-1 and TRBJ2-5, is KAGVTQTPRYLIKTRGQQVTLSCSPISGHRSVSWYQQTPGQGLQFLFEYFSETQRNKGNFPGRFSGRQFSNSRSEMNVSTLELGDSALYLCASSSAGGMETQYFGPGTRLLVL.